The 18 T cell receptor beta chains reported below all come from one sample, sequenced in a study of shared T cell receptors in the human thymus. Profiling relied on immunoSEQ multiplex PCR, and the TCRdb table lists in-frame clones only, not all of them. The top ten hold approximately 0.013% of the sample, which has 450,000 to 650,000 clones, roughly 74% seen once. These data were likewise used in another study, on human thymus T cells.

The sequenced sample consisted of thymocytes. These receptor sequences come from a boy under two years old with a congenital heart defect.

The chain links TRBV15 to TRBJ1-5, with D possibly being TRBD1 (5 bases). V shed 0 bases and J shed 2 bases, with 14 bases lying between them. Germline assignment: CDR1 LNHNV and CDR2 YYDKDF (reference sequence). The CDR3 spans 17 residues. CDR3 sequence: CATSRDLRRTRNQPQHF. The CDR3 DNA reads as TGTGCCACCAGCAGAGATCTCCGCAGGACACGCAATCAGCCCCAGCATTTT.

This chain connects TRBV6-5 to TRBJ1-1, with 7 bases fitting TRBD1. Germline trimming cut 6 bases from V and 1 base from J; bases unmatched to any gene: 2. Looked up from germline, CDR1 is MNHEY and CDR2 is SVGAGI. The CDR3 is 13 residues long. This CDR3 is CASRGQKNTEAFF. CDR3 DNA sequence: TGTGCCAGCAGGGGACAGAAGAACACTGAAGCTTTCTTT.

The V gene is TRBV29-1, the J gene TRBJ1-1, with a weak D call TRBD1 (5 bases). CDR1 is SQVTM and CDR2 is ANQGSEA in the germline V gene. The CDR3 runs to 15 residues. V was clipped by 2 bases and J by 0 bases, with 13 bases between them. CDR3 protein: CSVEPWGGVNTEAFF. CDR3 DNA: TGCAGCGTTGAACCCTGGGGAGGGGTGAACACTGAAGCTTTCTTT.

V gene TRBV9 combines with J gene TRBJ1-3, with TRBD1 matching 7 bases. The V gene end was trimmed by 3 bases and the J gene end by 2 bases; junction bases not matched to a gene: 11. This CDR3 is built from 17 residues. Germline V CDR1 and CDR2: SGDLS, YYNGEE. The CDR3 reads CASSARRSDRAGNTIYF. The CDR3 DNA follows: TGTGCCAGCAGCGCCCGGCGTAGCGACAGGGCTGGAAACACCATATATTTT.

Here the CDR3 DNA reads TGTGCCAGCAGTGAAAGCGGGAGCGGGTACGAGCAGTACTTC. It is translated as CASSESGSGYEQYF. The gene calls are TRBV25-1 and TRBJ2-7; 8 positions agree with TRBD2. Germline V gives CDR1 MGHDK, CDR2 SYGVNS. The J segment lost 4 bases and the V segment lost 2 bases, leaving 4 bases of the junction unmatched. The CDR3 is 14 amino acids.

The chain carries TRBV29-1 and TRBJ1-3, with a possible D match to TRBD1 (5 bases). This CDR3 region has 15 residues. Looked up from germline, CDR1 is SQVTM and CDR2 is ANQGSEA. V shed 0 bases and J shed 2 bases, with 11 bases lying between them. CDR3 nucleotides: TGCAGCGTTGAAGATGTCGGGGGACCTGGAAACACCATATATTTT. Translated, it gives CSVEDVGGPGNTIYF. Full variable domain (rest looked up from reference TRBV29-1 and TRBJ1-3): SAVISQKPSRDICQRGTSLTIQCQVDSQVTMMFWYRQQPGQSLTLIATANQGSEATYESGFVIDKFPISRPNLTFSTLTVSNMSPEDSSIYLCSVEDVGGPGNTIYFGEGSWLTVV.

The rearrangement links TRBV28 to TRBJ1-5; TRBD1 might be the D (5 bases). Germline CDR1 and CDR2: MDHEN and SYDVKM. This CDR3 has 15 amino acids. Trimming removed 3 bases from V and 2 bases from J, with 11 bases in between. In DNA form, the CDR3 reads TGTGCCAGCAGTTTTAGGGGTGGTCGCAATCAGCCCCAGCATTTT. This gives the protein CASSFRGGRNQPQHF.

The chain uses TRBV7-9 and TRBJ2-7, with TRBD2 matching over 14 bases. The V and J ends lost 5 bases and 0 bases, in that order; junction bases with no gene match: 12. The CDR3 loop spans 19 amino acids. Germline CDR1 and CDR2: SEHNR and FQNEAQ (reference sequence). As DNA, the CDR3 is TGTGCCAGCAGCCGCCTGCCCGGACTAGCGGGAGGCCGCTCCTACGAGCAGTACTTC. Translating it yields CASSRLPGLAGGRSYEQYF.

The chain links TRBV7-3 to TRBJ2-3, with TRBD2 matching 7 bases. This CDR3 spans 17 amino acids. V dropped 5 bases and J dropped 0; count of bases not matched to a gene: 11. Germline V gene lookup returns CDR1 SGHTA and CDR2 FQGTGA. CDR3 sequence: CASSPLLAAFSTDTQYF. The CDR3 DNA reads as TGTGCCAGCAGCCCACTCCTAGCGGCCTTTAGCACAGATACGCAGTATTTT.

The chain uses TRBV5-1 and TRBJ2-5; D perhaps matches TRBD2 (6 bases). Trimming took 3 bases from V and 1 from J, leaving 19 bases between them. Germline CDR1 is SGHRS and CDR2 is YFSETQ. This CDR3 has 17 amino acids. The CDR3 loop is CASSSVGGQTGQETQYF. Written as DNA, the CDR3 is TGCGCCAGCAGCTCGGTGGGAGGTCAAACGGGCCAAGAGACCCAGTACTTC.

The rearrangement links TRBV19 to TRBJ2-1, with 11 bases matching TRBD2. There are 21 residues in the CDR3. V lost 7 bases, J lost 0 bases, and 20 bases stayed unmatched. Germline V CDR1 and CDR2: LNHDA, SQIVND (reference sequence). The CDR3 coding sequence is TGTGCCAGTACCCATTCCTTCCCGGGACTAGCGGTTACTGACTCCTACAATGAGCAGTTCTTC. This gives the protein CASTHSFPGLAVTDSYNEQFF.

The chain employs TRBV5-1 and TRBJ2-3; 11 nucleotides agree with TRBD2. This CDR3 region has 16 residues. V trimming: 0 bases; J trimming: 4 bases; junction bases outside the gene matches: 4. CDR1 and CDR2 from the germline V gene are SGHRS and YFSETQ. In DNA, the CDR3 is TGCGCCAGCAGCTTGGATACTAGCGGGAGTTCAGATACGCAGTATTTT. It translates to CASSLDTSGSSDTQYF.

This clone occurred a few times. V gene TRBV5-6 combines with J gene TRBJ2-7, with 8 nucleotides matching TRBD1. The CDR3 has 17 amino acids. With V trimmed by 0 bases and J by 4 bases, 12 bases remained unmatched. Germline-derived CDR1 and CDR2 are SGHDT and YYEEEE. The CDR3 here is CASSLGGQGAKVYEQYF. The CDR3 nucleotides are TGTGCCAGCAGCTTGGGGGGGCAGGGGGCGAAGGTTTACGAGCAGTACTTC.

Written as DNA, the CDR3 is TGTGCCAGCAGCTCCTTTCCCCGAGCGTTGGAGGGCACCGGGGAGCTGTTTTTT. This sequence encodes CASSSFPRALEGTGELFF. The rearrangement joins TRBV7-2 to TRBJ2-2; a possible D gene is TRBD2 (6 bases). The CDR3 length is 18 residues. Trimming left V 4 bases short and J 4 bases short, with 22 bases between. Germline values: CDR1 SGHTA, CDR2 FQGNSA.

This CDR3 reads CASSYSDGTYNEQFF. The CDR3, as DNA: TGTGCCAGCAGTTACTCAGACGGGACTTACAATGAGCAGTTCTTC. The chain couples TRBV6-5 to TRBJ2-1; TRBD2 is a possible D gene (6 bases). Trimming took off 0 bases at V and 4 bases at J, with 10 bases between the two ends. The CDR3 sequence is 15 residues long. Germline CDR1 MNHEY, CDR2 SVGAGI.

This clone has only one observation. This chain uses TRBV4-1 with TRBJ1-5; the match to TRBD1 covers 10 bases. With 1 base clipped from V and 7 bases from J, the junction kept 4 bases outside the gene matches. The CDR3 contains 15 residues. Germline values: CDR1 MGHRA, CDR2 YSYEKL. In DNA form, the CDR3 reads TGCGCCAGCAGCCAAGGACAGGGGGCTTGGCAGCCCCAGCATTTT. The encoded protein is CASSQGQGAWQPQHF.

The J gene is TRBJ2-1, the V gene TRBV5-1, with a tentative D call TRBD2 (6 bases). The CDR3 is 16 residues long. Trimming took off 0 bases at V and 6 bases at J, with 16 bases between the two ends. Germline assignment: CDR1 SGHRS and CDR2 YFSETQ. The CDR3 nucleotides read TGCGCCAGCAGCTTGGTACTAGCCTCTAGTGGCAATGAGCAGTTCTTC. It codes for CASSLVLASSGNEQFF.

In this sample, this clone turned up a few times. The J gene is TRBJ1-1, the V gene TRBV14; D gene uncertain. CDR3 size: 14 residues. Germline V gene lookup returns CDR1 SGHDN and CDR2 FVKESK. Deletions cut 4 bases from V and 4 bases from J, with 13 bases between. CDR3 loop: CASSPALPGTEAFF. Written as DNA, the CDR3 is TGTGCCAGCAGCCCGGCCTTACCGGGCACTGAAGCTTTCTTT.